This TCR beta chain appears in the sequencing data of a study of blood T cell repertoires in COVID-19 (TCRdb year 2020). Regarding the complete study: Samples covering the acute and convalescent phases of COVID-19 were provided by collaborators in the United States, Italy and Spain. The repertoires were released in a freely available public database intended as a resource for research on the immune response to SARS-CoV-2. The prospective study material was composed of cDNA or gDNA derived from T cells, B-cell-depleted T cells, or PBMCs. Sample metadata almost always included a de-identified subject ID, COVID-19 status, age in years and sex. The samples were drawn from two sources: the first 160 participants of the ongoing ImmuneRACE study, and about 1,300 subjects contributed by 6 global collaborators. Subjects who had been exposed to COVID-19, were actively infected with it, or had recovered from it provided the deeply sampled blood TCRbeta repertoires that made up the dataset. Where available, HLA class I and class II types were taken from metadata supplied by the sample provider and were not determined by assay-based typing.

Findings and caveats that apply to the study as a whole: The quantity of clinical and demographic metadata differed by source and by participant and was supplied without curation.

Concerning this clone: This clone's antigen is unknown. No base qualities exist here, and no much larger clone lies one base off it.

Whole blood was collected in K2EDTA tubes by collaborating institutions according to the institutions' own protocols. For TCRbeta analysis, collaborators shipped samples as frozen whole blood, isolated PBMCs, or DNA extracted from either of those sample types. Here V drops 6 bases and J drops 3 bases, and the junction holds 11 bases not matched to any gene. The cysteine opens and the phenylalanine closes a CDR3 of 15 amino acids. The kept DNA is CDR3 alone, 45 bases in frame from the first base. The germline V gene specifies MDHEN as CDR1 and SYDVKM as CDR2. TCRbeta CDR3 regions were amplified from genomic DNA using the immunoSEQ Assay, a bias-controlled multiplex PCR. In the source study's methods: Nucleated cell counts per sample were estimated from amplification of reference gene primers within the assay. To quantify the absolute abundance of each unique TCRbeta CDR3 rearrangement, sequence reads were collapsed and filtered. Productive Simpson clonality was computed per sample as the square root of Simpson's diversity index over productive rearrangements. TCRdb retrieved this table from immuneACCESS and kept in-frame rearrangements only. Not all clones are present; in checked studies, unresolved V genes account for under half, and no reason is known for the remainder. The D gene and trimming were derived from the DNA, and the V and J assignments and clone size from that table. The sample table records about 160,000 clones; 75% to 90% of these occur just once. The top ten clonotypes cover roughly 2% of the sample.

Recombination connected TRBV28 to TRBJ2-7; a stretch of 7 junction bases matches TRBD1. This TCR derives from a man aged 70 or older with acute or convalescent COVID-19. The material sequenced was peripheral blood. The base sequence is TGTGCCAGCAGGGGAGTGACAGGGACAGTCTACGAGCAGTACTTC. This encodes CASRGVTGTVYEQYF. Supplemented by the reference TRBV28 and TRBJ2-7 proteins around the CDR3, the complete variable domain is DVKVTQSSRYLVKRTGEKVFLECVQDMDHENMFWYRQDPGLGLRLIYFSYDVKMKEKGDIPEGYSVSREKKERFSLILESASTNQTSMYLCASRGVTGTVYEQYFGPGTRLTVT.